These 30 T cell receptor beta chains came from one sample sequenced in a study of T-cell memory formation after mild COVID-19. MiXCR, run by TCRdb on the 5' RACE reads, gives a single entry per CDR3 protein. Altogether more than 300,000 distinct CDR3 sequences are present, 20% to 25% being singletons, with the ten largest covering 21%. The sequenced sample consisted of PBMCs or a T cell subset sorted from them (not recorded which). The source is a man between 18 and 29 years old who had mild COVID-19 (a few samples of this study predate the infection). Cell type and time point are not known.

The chain recombines TRBV7-6 with TRBJ2-2; D not certain. The V and J ends lost 8 bases and 0 bases respectively, with 10 bases between them. There are 14 residues in the CDR3. Per germline, CDR1 SGHVS and CDR2 FNYEAQ. As DNA, the CDR3 is TGTGCCAGCGGCGCTGGGCCGAACACCGGGGAGCTGTTTTTT. Translation gives CASGAGPNTGELFF.

V usage is TRBV7-8 and J usage is TRBJ1-5; 9 nucleotides align to TRBD1. The germline V gene has CDR1 SGHVS and CDR2 FQNEAQ. Trimming removed 3 bases from V and 5 bases from J; junction bases left unmatched: 29. This CDR3 is 23 amino acids long. The CDR3 DNA reads as TGTGCCAGCAGCTTGGGGTATTGGGTTACCGCCCTAAAACAGGGGGCGGGGGATCAGCCCCAGCATTTT. Its translation: CASSLGYWVTALKQGAGDQPQHF.

This clonotype appeared once. The rearrangement uses TRBV7-2 and TRBJ1-2; D remains ambiguous. The CDR3 sequence is 10 residues long. Trimming pared 8 bases from V and 8 bases from J, leaving 9 bases between. Germline V gives CDR1 SGHTA, CDR2 FQGNSA. Here the CDR3 DNA reads TGTGCCAGCGGGCGCGACGGCTACACCTTC. Protein: CASGRDGYTF.

In its sample, this clonotype was seen a few times. CDR3 bases: TGTGCCAGCAGTGGGATCCAGACAGGGTTGACCGGGGAGCTGTTTTTT. Residues: CASSGIQTGLTGELFF. The rearrangement links TRBV6-1 to TRBJ2-2, with 7 bases that match TRBD1. This CDR3 is built from 16 residues. Germline CDR1 is MNHNS and CDR2 is SASEGT. Germline trimming cut 4 bases from V and 5 bases from J; bases unmatched to any gene: 10.

The chain employs TRBV4-1 and TRBJ2-3, with D perhaps assigned TRBD1 or TRBD2 (5 bases each). The CDR3 sequence is 14 residues long. Germline V gives CDR1 MGHRA, CDR2 YSYEKL. The V end lost 0 bases, the J end lost 4 bases, and 8 bases lay between the germline ends. As DNA, the CDR3 is TGCGCCAGCAGCCAAGAAGGGACCGCAGATACGCAGTATTTT. Translation gives CASSQEGTADTQYF.

There are a few counts of this clonotype. The J gene is TRBJ2-7, the V gene TRBV6-5; TRBD2 matches 8 bases. CDR3 length: 13 amino acids. From germline, CDR1 is MNHEY and CDR2 SVGAGI. Trimming took 1 base from V and 4 from J; bases not matched to a gene: 0. The CDR3 sequence is CASSYLAGYEQYV. DNA of the CDR3: TGTGCCAGCAGTTACTTAGCGGGGTACGAGCAGTACGTC.

This clonotype was observed many times. V is TRBV3-1 and J is TRBJ1-2; 7 bases line up with TRBD1. The CDR3 is 12 residues long. Trimming removed 5 bases from V and 6 bases from J; junction bases left unmatched: 3. The V gene's germline CDR1 is LGHDT and CDR2 YNNKEL (reference sequence). The CDR3 loop reads CASSEQGNGYTF. The CDR3 DNA sequence: TGTGCCAGCAGCGAACAGGGGAATGGCTACACCTTC.

This clonotype was picked up a small number of times. This chain links TRBV12-3 or TRBV12-4 with TRBJ2-3; D is unresolved. The CDR3 is 13 amino acids. V shed 3 bases and J shed 6 bases, with 10 bases lying between them. For the CDR3, the DNA is TGTGCCAGCAGTTTGCAGGTGGGGGATACGCAGTATTTT. Translation: CASSLQVGDTQYF.

In DNA, the CDR3 is TGCGCCAGCAGCCTTCTATCGGGAGATACGCAGTATTTT. This translates into CASSLLSGDTQYF. The gene calls are TRBV4-3 and TRBJ2-3; D is unclear. Per the germline V gene, CDR1 is LGHNA and CDR2 is YSLEER. Trimming took 4 bases from V and 5 from J, leaving 10 bases between them. This CDR3 has 13 amino acids.

This clonotype appeared a few times. J is TRBJ1-4 and V is TRBV7-4, with D possibly matching TRBD1 (5 bases). The CDR3 runs to 12 residues. The V end was cut by 2 bases, the J end by 8 bases, with 6 bases between. The germline gives CDR1 SGHVT, CDR2 SQSDAQ. CDR3 region: CASSLRQEKLFF. The CDR3 DNA reads TGTGCCAGCAGCTTAAGACAGGAAAAACTGTTTTTT.

This clonotype was observed a single time. The V gene is TRBV5-6, the J gene TRBJ1-1; D is possibly TRBD1 (5 bases). Per the germline V gene, CDR1 is SGHDT and CDR2 is YYEEEE. The V gene lost 3 bases and the J gene lost 10 bases, with 10 bases spanning the gap. The CDR3 covers 11 residues. The CDR3 DNA follows: TGTGCCAGCAGCTGGGAGGGACGAGCTTTCTTT. Translation gives CASSWEGRAFF.

The chain couples TRBV20-1 to TRBJ2-2, with 11 bases lining up with TRBD1. This CDR3 contains 16 residues. CDR1 and CDR2 from the germline V gene are DFQATT and SNEGSKA (reference sequence). J gave up 7 bases and V 3 bases, and 10 bases lay outside the gene matches. The CDR3 is CSASRGQGGFGGELFF. CDR3 sequence (DNA): TGCAGTGCTAGCCGGGGACAGGGGGGTTTCGGCGGGGAGCTGTTTTTT.

The chain joins TRBV19 to TRBJ1-4; 9 positions agree with TRBD1. The ends lost 6 bases at V and 8 bases at J; junction bases unmatched: 13. The germline V gene encodes CDR1 LNHDA and CDR2 SQIVND (reference sequence). The CDR3 is made up of 16 amino acids. This chain's CDR3 is CASSHHPADRGEKLFF. CDR3 nucleotides: TGTGCCAGTAGCCATCACCCCGCGGACAGGGGAGAAAAACTGTTTTTT.

This clonotype was seen more than once but under ten times. The chain links TRBV4-3 to TRBJ1-5, with D possibly matching TRBD1 (5 bases). Germline CDR1 is LGHNA and CDR2 is YSLEER. The CDR3 contains 15 residues. Trimming stripped 0 bases from V and 7 bases from J, with 13 bases between. The CDR3 sequence: CASSQDSHEGQPQHF. The DNA for the CDR3 is TGCGCCAGCAGCCAAGATAGCCATGAGGGGCAGCCCCAGCATTTT.

The genes are TRBV4-1 and TRBJ2-2; no definite D call. This CDR3 is 16 amino acids long. The V gene lost 0 bases and the J gene lost 7 bases, with 15 bases spanning the gap. Germline assignment: CDR1 MGHRA and CDR2 YSYEKL. The CDR3 nucleotides read TGCGCCAGCAGCCAAGATTGGGGTATCCCGGGCGGGGAGCTGTTTTTT. Translating gives CASSQDWGIPGGELFF.

The rearrangement links TRBV3-1 to TRBJ1-1; D gene unclear. Germline lookup yields CDR1 LGHDT and CDR2 YNNKEL (reference sequence). Deletions cut 3 bases from V and 4 bases from J, with 6 bases between. The CDR3 sequence is 12 residues long. CDR3 DNA: TGTGCCAGCAGCCAGGGCGTCACTGAAGCTTTCTTT. It specifies CASSQGVTEAFF. The variable domain in full, with the rest retrieved from reference TRBV3-1 and TRBJ1-1, is DTAVSQTPKYLVTQMGNDKSIKCEQNLGHDTMYWYKQDSKKFLKIMFSYNNKELIINETVPNRFSPKSPDKAHLNLHINSLELGDSAVYFCASSQGVTEAFFGQGTRLTVV.

The V and J genes are TRBV12-3 or TRBV12-4 and TRBJ2-3; D is possibly TRBD2 (6 bases). The CDR3 is 14 amino acids. V lost 5 bases, J lost 2 bases, and 11 bases lay in between. The CDR3, as DNA: TGTGCCAGCAGTCCCGGGGAGGTCACAGATACGCAGTATTTT. Amino acid sequence: CASSPGEVTDTQYF.

The chain couples TRBV4-1 to TRBJ2-5; the match to TRBD2 covers 10 bases. The germline V gene encodes CDR1 MGHRA and CDR2 YSYEKL. This CDR3 spans 17 amino acids. With V trimmed by 0 bases and J by 5 bases, 9 bases remained unmatched. CDR3 sequence: CASSQDLALAGEETQYF. CDR3 DNA: TGCGCCAGCAGCCAAGATCTAGCGCTAGCGGGGGAGGAGACCCAGTACTTC.

A few counts support this clonotype. The chain employs TRBV12-3 or TRBV12-4 and TRBJ2-7; TRBD1 aligns across 7 bases. After removal of 7 bases from V and 0 bases from J, the junction contained 6 bases not matched to a gene. The CDR3 runs 14 residues. The CDR3 reads CASKGAASSYEQYF. The CDR3, as DNA: TGTGCCAGCAAGGGGGCAGCGAGCTCCTACGAGCAGTACTTC.

The chain combines TRBV9 with TRBJ2-7, with 7 bases matching TRBD1. Germline V gene sequence: CDR1 SGDLS, CDR2 YYNGEE. There are 15 residues in the CDR3. V trimming: 0 bases; J trimming: 3 bases; junction bases outside the gene matches: 6. The CDR3 nucleotides read TGTGCCAGCAGCGTAGGACAGGGAGTGAACTACGAGCAGTACTTC. Translating gives CASSVGQGVNYEQYF. The entire variable domain, with the rest obtained from reference TRBV9 and TRBJ2-7, is as follows: DSGVTQTPKHLITATGQRVTLRCSPRSGDLSVYWYQQSLDQGLQFLIQYYNGEERAKGNILERFSAQQFPDLHSELNLSSLELGDSALYFCASSVGQGVNYEQYFGPGTRLTVT.

With respect to this clonotype: A read error may be the cause here, since a much bigger clone is one base away. The chain links TRBV5-4 to TRBJ1-1, with D possibly matching TRBD1 (6 bases). Trimming stripped 6 bases from V and 0 bases from J, with 15 bases between. The CDR3 consists of 15 residues. Germline lookup yields CDR1 SGHNT and CDR2 YYREEE (reference sequence). CDR3: CASTEPGHLNTEAFF. In nucleotides, the CDR3 is TGTGCCAGCACCGAGCCGGGACATTTGAACACTGAAGCTTTCTTT.

This clonotype was observed a handful of times. The chain combines TRBV7-2 with TRBJ2-5; 11 bases fit TRBD2. The length of the CDR3 is 17 residues. V lost 3 bases to trimming and J lost 4 bases; unmatched junction nucleotides: 10. Germline lookup yields CDR1 SGHTA and CDR2 FQGNSA. The CDR3 is CASSFPVSSGGGETQYF. The CDR3, as DNA: TGTGCCAGCAGCTTTCCCGTTAGTAGCGGGGGGGGAGAGACCCAGTACTTC.

This clonotype appeared a few times. The chain couples TRBV7-3 to TRBJ1-1; the D gene is possibly TRBD1 (6 bases). V was trimmed by 3 bases and J by 4 bases, leaving 12 bases between them. The CDR3 totals 14 residues. From germline, CDR1 is SGHTA and CDR2 FQGTGA. The CDR3 DNA reads TGTGCCAGCAGCTTGGCAGGGGATAGCACTGAAGCTTTCTTT. This gives the protein CASSLAGDSTEAFF. The whole variable domain, remainder taken from reference TRBV7-3 and TRBJ1-1, is GAGVSQTPSNKVTEKGKYVELRCDPISGHTALYWYRQSLGQGPEFLIYFQGTGAADDSGLPNDRFFAVRPEGSVSTLKIQRTERGDSAVYLCASSLAGDSTEAFFGQGTRLTVV.

The rearrangement uses TRBV7-9 and TRBJ1-6; maybe TRBD1 (5 bases). The CDR3 sequence is 16 residues long. The V gene's germline CDR1 is SEHNR and CDR2 FQNEAQ (reference sequence). V was shortened by 2 bases and J by 5 bases, with 13 bases between the two germline ends. The CDR3 loop reads CASSLMGGTDNSPLHF. The DNA for the CDR3 is TGTGCCAGCAGCTTAATGGGGGGGACGGATAATTCACCCCTCCACTTT.

This clonotype has a handful of counts. V usage is TRBV7-9 and J usage is TRBJ2-7, with D possibly called TRBD1 or TRBD2 (6 bases each). V lost 5 bases, J lost 3 bases, and 17 bases lay in between. Germline CDR1 reads SEHNR; CDR2 reads FQNEAQ (reference sequence). The CDR3 spans 15 residues. Written as DNA, the CDR3 is TGTGCCAGCAGCCGTGCCGGGGGCAGCTTCTACGAGCAGTACTTC. Translating it yields CASSRAGGSFYEQYF.

There are a few counts of this clonotype. The chain uses TRBV11-2 and TRBJ1-2; 7 positions agree with TRBD1. This CDR3 is 14 amino acids long. From germline, CDR1 is SGHAT and CDR2 FQNNGV. J was trimmed by 8 bases and V by 0 bases; bases with no gene match: 6. The CDR3, as DNA: TGTGCCAGCAGCTTAGACCTAACAGGGGTCGGCTACACCTTC. It yields the protein CASSLDLTGVGYTF.

This clonotype appeared a few times. The rearrangement joins TRBV7-3 to TRBJ2-1, with 8 positions matching TRBD2. Per germline, CDR1 SGHTA and CDR2 FQGTGA. The CDR3 sequence is 15 residues long. V was pared by 4 bases and J by 8 bases, with 10 bases of the junction left unmatched. CDR3 DNA sequence: TGTGCCAGCAGCTCCGGACTAGCAACCTCCGATGAGCAGTTCTTC. Translating gives CASSSGLATSDEQFF.

This clonotype was detected many times. V gene TRBV5-1 combines with J gene TRBJ1-2; 8 positions agree with TRBD1. The CDR3 is 13 amino acids. From germline, CDR1 is SGHRS and CDR2 YFSETQ. Trimming cost V 3 bases and J 4 bases; bases outside gene matches: 2. The CDR3 coding sequence is TGCGCCAGCAGCTCCACAGGGGGCTATGGCTACACCTTC. Amino acids: CASSSTGGYGYTF.

The chain combines TRBV5-5 with TRBJ1-1; tentatively, D is TRBD1 (6 bases). Trimming took off 0 bases at V and 4 bases at J, with 22 bases between the two ends. This CDR3 is built from 18 residues. The germline gives CDR1 SGHKS, CDR2 YYEKEE (reference sequence). The CDR3 region has the DNA TGTGCCAGCAGCTTGGGGGAAACAGGGCCGATGACGTCCACTGAAGCTTTCTTT. It yields the protein CASSLGETGPMTSTEAFF.

V usage is TRBV7-3 and J usage is TRBJ1-1, with D tentatively TRBD1 (5 bases). CDR1 and CDR2 from the germline V gene are SGHTA and FQGTGA. CDR3 size: 14 residues. V lost 8 bases to trimming and J lost 4 bases, with 17 bases between them. The CDR3, as DNA: TGTGCCAGCGGTCGGGGGAACGGGGTCACTGAAGCTTTCTTT. Translated, it gives CASGRGNGVTEAFF.